A single sample gave rise to the 11 T cell receptor beta chains below, sequenced in a study of breast tumors, draining lymph nodes, adjacent tissues listed by TCRdb under 2016. The library was prepared using multiplex PCR. Sequencer: Illumina HiSeq 2000. TCRdb reanalyzed the raw reads on its own, using fastp at Q25 for trimming and MiXCR for clone calling, and kept in-frame beta chains. Identical CDR3 proteins give one entry, which carries the most common genes and DNA. Recorded for this sample are approximately 210,000 distinct CDR3 sequences; around 32% of them occurred a single time. The biggest ten clones account for 1.4% of the sample. Lymph node samples came from the axillary draining lymph nodes of breast cancer patients. Source material: axillary lymph node tissue. All receptors come from a female donor with breast cancer. Some clones in this sample may be carry-over from other donors' samples.

A word on this clonotype: A much bigger clone sits one base away, suggesting this may be a read error. The V and J genes are TRBV10-3 and TRBJ1-2, with TRBD1 matching over 9 bases. The ends lost 10 bases at V and 10 bases at J; junction bases unmatched: 16. The CDR3 loop spans 14 amino acids. Germline lookup yields CDR1 ENHRY and CDR2 SYGVKD. The CDR3 protein is CASSHTGTGTAYTF. The CDR3 DNA reads as TGTGCCAGCAGCCACACCGGGACAGGGACGGCCTACACCTTC.

This clonotype was counted ten times or more. This chain joins TRBV10-2 and TRBJ2-3; D gene unclear. Trimming took off 8 bases at V and 0 bases at J, with 15 bases between the two ends. The CDR3 contains 15 residues. Looked up from germline, CDR1 is WSHSY and CDR2 is SAAADI. The CDR3 loop reads CASLGFRTSTDTQYF. CDR3 DNA: TGCGCCAGCCTAGGCTTCCGAACTAGCACAGATACGCAGTATTTT.

Ten or more counts support this clonotype. The chain links TRBV5-4 to TRBJ2-6, with 14 bases lining up with TRBD2. Trimming took 0 bases from V and 4 from J; bases not matched to a gene: 6. Germline assignment: CDR1 SGHNT and CDR2 YYREEE (reference sequence). CDR3 length: 19 residues. The CDR3 DNA is TGTGCCAGCAGCTTGGGTGGACTAGCGGGAGGAAAAGGGGCCAACGTCCTGACTTTC. It is translated as CASSLGGLAGGKGANVLTF.

The table lists this clonotype with many counts. The chain couples TRBV12-3 or TRBV12-4 to TRBJ1-5, with D perhaps matching TRBD1 (5 bases). The CDR3 covers 20 residues. V was shortened by 3 bases and J by 0 bases, with 24 bases between the two germline ends. In nucleotides, the CDR3 is TGTGCCAGCAGTTTGAGGGGTCCTGATCCTGACGCATATAGCAATCAGCCCCAGCATTTT. Amino acids: CASSLRGPDPDAYSNQPQHF.

This clonotype was recorded only once. The CDR3 does not end in the conserved phenylalanine or tryptophan, so this is likely a read error. Because the CDR3's place on the DNA is in doubt, the DNA is left out and the CDR3 is given as listed by TCRdb. The J gene is TRBJ2-2, the V gene TRBV6-5. The CDR3 contains 8 residues when both ends are counted. Per germline, CDR1 MNHEY and CDR2 SVGAGI. CDR3 sequence reads: CASTNRFN.

To note about this clonotype: A much bigger clone sits one base away, suggesting this may be a read error. This sequence joins TRBV6-5 and TRBJ1-5; D unclear. This CDR3 is built from 13 residues. Germline loops: CDR1 MNHEY, CDR2 SVGAGI. With 6 bases removed from V and 4 bases from J, the gap between germline ends came to 10 bases. The CDR3 DNA reads as TGTGCCAGCAGGCATCGACTGAATCAGCCCCAGCATTTT. This translates into CASRHRLNQPQHF.

This clonotype was counted once. The chain is built from TRBV6-1 and TRBJ1-1; D is undetermined. CDR3 length: 13 residues. Trimming took off 8 bases at V and 1 base at J, with 11 bases between the two ends. Germline values: CDR1 MNHNS, CDR2 SASEGT. Written as DNA, the CDR3 is TGTGCCAGCGCCCAGGTTAAGAACACTGAAGCTTTCTTT. Its protein is CASAQVKNTEAFF.

The J gene is TRBJ1-3, the V gene TRBV12-3 or TRBV12-4, with a weak D call TRBD1 (5 bases). The CDR3 length is 16 residues. V was clipped by 3 bases and J by 8 bases, with 20 bases between them. CDR3 in DNA: TGTGCCAGCAGTTTTGCAGGGACCCCCTATGGCTACACCATATATTTT. It encodes CASSFAGTPYGYTIYF.

This clonotype was observed at least ten times. The chain employs TRBV5-1 and TRBJ1-4; D is uncertain. Trimming took 5 bases from V and 8 from J, leaving 10 bases between them. This CDR3 region has 12 residues. Germline-derived CDR1 and CDR2 are SGHRS and YFSETQ. CDR3 coding DNA: TGCGCCAGCAGGAGGGATCGAGAAAAACTGTTTTTT. Translated, it gives CASRRDREKLFF.

The sample holds many counts of this clonotype. The chain employs TRBV19 and TRBJ2-3, with D unclear. Germline V gives CDR1 LNHDA, CDR2 SQIVND (reference sequence). V lost 6 bases and J lost 4, with 11 bases in between. This CDR3 region has 13 residues. The CDR3 sequence is CASRAGAPDTQYF. CDR3 sequence (DNA): TGTGCCAGTAGGGCCGGAGCCCCAGATACGCAGTATTTT.

The chain has TRBV6-5 and TRBJ1-2; 7 positions agree with TRBD1. V lost 5 bases, J lost 4 bases, and 7 bases stayed unmatched. Germline CDR1 MNHEY, CDR2 SVGAGI. The length of the CDR3 is 14 residues. CDR3 amino acids: CASSGGTALYGYTF. CDR3 sequence (DNA): TGTGCCAGCAGTGGGGGGACAGCCCTCTATGGCTACACCTTC.